The TCR beta chain under discussion was sequenced for a study of siplizumab effects on memory and regulatory T cells. Study-wide results and caveats: A minor fraction of alloreactive clones, and no more, mapped to unstimulated subsets. With siplizumab, cumulative frequency of CD4+ memory-derived alloreactive sequences dropped significantly.

TCR templates, some 10^5 per sample, were assayed. Generated by immunoSEQ multiplex PCR, the TCRdb table keeps only in-frame clones and is missing some. The profile shows about 100,000 clones, approximately 94% of them singletons. This CDR3 spans 14 amino acids. This clone showed up just once. Its antigen is not identified. This chain joins TRBV21-1 and TRBJ1-2; TRBD1, as called in the table, went unchecked against the DNA. TRBV21-1 is deemed a pseudogene. The TCR comes from a human donor in good health. Sequencing was carried out using non-Treg CD4+ T cells sorted from blood. The CDR3 protein is CASRIDRVNYGYTF. In DNA form, the CDR3 reads TGTGCCAGCAGGATTGACAGAGTCAACTATGGCTACACCTTC.